The T cell receptor (beta chain) under discussion was sequenced for a study of CD8 T cells in Susac syndrome. Study results and caveats: Clonal expansion did not appear in Susac syndrome CD4+ T cell repertoires.

Random-hexamer reverse transcription was applied to roughly 0.5 to 1 ug RNA. One entry per CDR3 protein, called by TCRdb with MiXCR from the immunoSEQ multiplex PCR reads. This table holds roughly 220,000 distinct CDR3 sequences, 85% to 95% found once. Between the trimmed V and J ends, which lost 4 bases and 1 base, there was a span of 10 bases. The CDR3 has 13 residues. The germline gives CDR1 SQVTM, CDR2 ANQGSEA. Points on this clonotype: No antigen is known for it.

Patients with Susac syndrome met diagnostic criteria that were recently defined for definite or probable disease. Purification of the CD8+ and CD4+ T cells relied on negative isolation, and TEMRA cells underwent FACS enrichment. The source of this sequence is a human donor with Susac syndrome. Source material: CD4+ T cells from PBMCs. The rearrangement uses TRBV29-1 and TRBJ1-1; a possible D gene is TRBD1 (5 bases). CDR3 nucleotides: TGCAGCGTTGGGGGGGAGAGGAACACTGAAGCTTTCTTT. It encodes CSVGGERNTEAFF.